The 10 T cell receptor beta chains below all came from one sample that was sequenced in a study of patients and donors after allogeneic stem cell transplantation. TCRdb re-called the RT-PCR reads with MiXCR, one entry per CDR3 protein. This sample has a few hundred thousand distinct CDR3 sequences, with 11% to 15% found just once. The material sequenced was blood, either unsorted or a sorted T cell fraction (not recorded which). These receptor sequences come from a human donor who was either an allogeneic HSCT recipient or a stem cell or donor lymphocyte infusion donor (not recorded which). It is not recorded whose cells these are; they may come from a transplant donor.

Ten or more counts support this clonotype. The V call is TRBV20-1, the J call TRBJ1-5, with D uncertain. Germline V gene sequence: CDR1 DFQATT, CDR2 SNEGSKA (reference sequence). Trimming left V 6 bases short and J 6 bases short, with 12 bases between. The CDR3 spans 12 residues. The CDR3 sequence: CSAARGGQPQHF. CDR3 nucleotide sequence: TGCAGTGCAGCGCGGGGAGGTCAGCCCCAGCATTTT.

The CDR3 coding sequence is TGTGCCAGCAGCCAAGGGACAGGGATCAATCAGCCCCAGCATTTT. It yields the protein CASSQGTGINQPQHF. The V gene is TRBV4-2, the J gene TRBJ1-5; 8 bases line up with TRBD1. V was pared by 1 base and J by 3 bases, with 2 bases of the junction left unmatched. CDR3 length equals 15 residues. Germline CDR1 reads LGHNA; CDR2 reads YNFKEQ.

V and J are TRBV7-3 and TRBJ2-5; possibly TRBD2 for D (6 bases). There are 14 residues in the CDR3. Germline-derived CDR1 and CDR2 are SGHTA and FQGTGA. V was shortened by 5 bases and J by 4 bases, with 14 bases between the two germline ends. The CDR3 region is CASSLTAGRETQYF. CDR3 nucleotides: TGTGCCAGCAGCCTGACGGCGGGGAGAGAGACCCAGTACTTC.

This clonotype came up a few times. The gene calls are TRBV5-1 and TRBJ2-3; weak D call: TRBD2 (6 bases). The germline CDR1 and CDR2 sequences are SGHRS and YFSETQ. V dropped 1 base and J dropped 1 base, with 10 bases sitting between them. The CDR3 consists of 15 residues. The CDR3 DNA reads TGCGCCAGCAGCTTGCTAGCGAGTGGCACAGATACGCAGTATTTT. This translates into CASSLLASGTDTQYF. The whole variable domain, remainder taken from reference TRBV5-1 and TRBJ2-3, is KAGVTQTPRYLIKTRGQQVTLSCSPISGHRSVSWYQQTPGQGLQFLFEYFSETQRNKGNFPGRFSGRQFSNSRSEMNVSTLELGDSALYLCASSLLASGTDTQYFGPGTRLTVL.

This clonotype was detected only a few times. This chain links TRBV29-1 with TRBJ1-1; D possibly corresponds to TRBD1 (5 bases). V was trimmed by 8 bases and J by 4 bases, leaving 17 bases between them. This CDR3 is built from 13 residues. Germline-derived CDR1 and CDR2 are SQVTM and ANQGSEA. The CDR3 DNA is TGCAGCTCCTCCCCGACAGTCAGCACTGAAGCTTTCTTT. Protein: CSSSPTVSTEAFF. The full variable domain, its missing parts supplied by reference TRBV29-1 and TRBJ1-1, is SAVISQKPSRDICQRGTSLTIQCQVDSQVTMMFWYRQQPGQSLTLIATANQGSEATYESGFVIDKFPISRPNLTFSTLTVSNMSPEDSSIYLCSSSPTVSTEAFFGQGTRLTVV.

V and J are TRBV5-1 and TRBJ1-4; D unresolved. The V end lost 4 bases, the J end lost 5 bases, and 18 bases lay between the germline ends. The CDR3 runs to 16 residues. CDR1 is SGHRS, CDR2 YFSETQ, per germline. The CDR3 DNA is TGCGCCAGCAGCCGTTCGCCAGACGAATCAAATGAAAAACTGTTTTTT. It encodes CASSRSPDESNEKLFF. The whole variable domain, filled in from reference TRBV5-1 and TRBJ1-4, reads KAGVTQTPRYLIKTRGQQVTLSCSPISGHRSVSWYQQTPGQGLQFLFEYFSETQRNKGNFPGRFSGRQFSNSRSEMNVSTLELGDSALYLCASSRSPDESNEKLFFGSGTQLSVL.

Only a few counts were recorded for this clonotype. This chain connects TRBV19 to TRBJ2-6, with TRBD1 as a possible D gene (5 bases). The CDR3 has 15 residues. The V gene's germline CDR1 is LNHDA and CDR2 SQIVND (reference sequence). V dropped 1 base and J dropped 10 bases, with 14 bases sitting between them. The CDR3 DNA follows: TGTGCCAGTAGTATAGGACAGCGCCTAGGGAACGTCCTGACTTTC. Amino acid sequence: CASSIGQRLGNVLTF.

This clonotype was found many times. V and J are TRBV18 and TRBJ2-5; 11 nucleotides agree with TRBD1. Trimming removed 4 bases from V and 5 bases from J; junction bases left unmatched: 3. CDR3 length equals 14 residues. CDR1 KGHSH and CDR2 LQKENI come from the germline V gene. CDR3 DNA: TGTGCCAGCTCACGGGACAGGGGGATGGAGACCCAGTACTTC. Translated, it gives CASSRDRGMETQYF.

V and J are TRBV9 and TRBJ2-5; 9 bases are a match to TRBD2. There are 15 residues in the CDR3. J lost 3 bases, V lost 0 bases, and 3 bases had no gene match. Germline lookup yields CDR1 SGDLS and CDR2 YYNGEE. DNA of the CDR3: TGTGCCAGCAGCGTAGAAGCGGGGGGAAAAGAGACCCAGTACTTC. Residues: CASSVEAGGKETQYF. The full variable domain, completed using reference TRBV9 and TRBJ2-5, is DSGVTQTPKHLITATGQRVTLRCSPRSGDLSVYWYQQSLDQGLQFLIQYYNGEERAKGNILERFSAQQFPDLHSELNLSSLELGDSALYFCASSVEAGGKETQYFGPGTRLLVL.

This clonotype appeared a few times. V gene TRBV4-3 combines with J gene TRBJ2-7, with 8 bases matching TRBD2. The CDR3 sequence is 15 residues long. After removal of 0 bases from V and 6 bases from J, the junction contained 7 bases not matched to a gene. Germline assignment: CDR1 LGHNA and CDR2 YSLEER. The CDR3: CASSQEVGLASEQYF. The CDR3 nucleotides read TGCGCCAGCAGCCAAGAGGTAGGACTAGCTAGCGAGCAGTACTTC.